Below are 15 T cell receptor beta chains sequenced from a single sample in a study of cytomegalovirus exposure and HLA in healthy donors. The PCR ran on 60 Vbeta and 13 Jbeta primers. Sequencing used immunoSEQ multiplex PCR; TCRdb keeps in-frame clones, though not all of them. The repertoire includes fewer than 180,000 clones, 60% to 70% of them detected once, and around 7.1% sits in the top ten. The material sequenced was PBMCs. The receptors derive from a woman in her sixties or seventies in good health and CMV-seropositive.

V usage is TRBV5-1 and J usage is TRBJ1-1; D uncertain. The CDR3 totals 15 residues. Trimming pared 5 bases from V and 8 bases from J, leaving 22 bases between. The germline CDR1 and CDR2 sequences are SGHRS and YFSETQ. The CDR3 here is CASRHTPHGGREAFF. The CDR3 region has the DNA TGCGCCAGCAGGCATACTCCCCATGGAGGAAGGGAAGCTTTCTTT.

This clone has just a few counts. The genes are TRBV12-5 and TRBJ1-2; TRBD1 might be the D (6 bases). The V end was cut by 3 bases, the J end by 6 bases, with 14 bases between. Germline CDR1 LGHNT, CDR2 FRNRAP. This CDR3 comprises 14 residues. CDR3 nucleotide sequence: TGTGCTAGTGGTTTTCAACAGGGCCGGAATGGCTACACCTTC. Amino acid sequence: CASGFQQGRNGYTF.

The chain links TRBV19 to TRBJ2-7, with 13 positions matching TRBD2. The trim removed 4 bases at V and 0 bases at J, leaving 6 bases unmatched. Germline V gene data show CDR1 as LNHDA and CDR2 as SQIVND (reference sequence). The CDR3 is 17 residues long. CDR3: CASSTGTSGTHSYEQYF. The CDR3 DNA is TGTGCCAGTAGTACCGGGACTAGCGGGACCCACTCCTACGAGCAGTACTTC.

The chain has TRBV30 and TRBJ2-1, with D perhaps matching TRBD2 (6 bases). Trimming took off 0 bases at V and 6 bases at J, with 15 bases between the two ends. The germline V gene encodes CDR1 GTSNPN and CDR2 SVGIG (reference sequence). This CDR3 region has 15 residues. CDR3 amino acids: CAWSVRSGWSNEQFF. The CDR3 bases are TGTGCCTGGAGTGTACGGAGCGGGTGGTCCAATGAGCAGTTCTTC. The full variable domain, with the rest looked up from reference TRBV30 and TRBJ2-1, is SQTIHQWPATLVQPVGSPLSLECTVEGTSNPNLYWYRQAAGRGLQLLFYSVGIGQISSEVPQNLSASRPQDRQFILSSKKLLLSDSGFYLCAWSVRSGWSNEQFFGPGTRLTVL.

This rearrangement joins TRBV19 to TRBJ2-2; TRBD1 matches at 9 bases. The germline CDR1 and CDR2 sequences are LNHDA and SQIVND (reference sequence). CDR3 size: 15 residues. J lost 4 bases, V lost 6 bases, and 6 bases had no gene match. CDR3 in amino acids: CASSPDRGSTGELFF. In DNA form, the CDR3 reads TGTGCCAGTAGCCCCGACAGGGGGTCCACCGGGGAGCTGTTTTTT.

The chain joins TRBV19 to TRBJ2-3; the match to TRBD1 covers 8 bases. The CDR3 contains 14 residues. V lost 4 bases and J lost 6; bases outside the gene matches: 6. From germline, CDR1 is LNHDA and CDR2 SQIVND (reference sequence). CDR3 coding DNA: TGTGCCAGTAGTACCCTGGACAGGGCGGATACGCAGTATTTT. This gives the protein CASSTLDRADTQYF.

V is TRBV6-4 and J is TRBJ2-3; 12 nucleotides agree with TRBD2. Looked up from germline, CDR1 is MRHNA and CDR2 is SNTAGT. The CDR3 loop spans 14 amino acids. V lost 7 bases and J lost 6; bases outside the gene matches: 5. CDR3 nucleotide sequence: TGTGCCAGCATTGGACTAGCGGGAAGGGATACGCAGTATTTT. Translation: CASIGLAGRDTQYF.

The chain has TRBV4-3 and TRBJ2-2; the D gene is possibly TRBD2 (6 bases). Trimming pared 4 bases from V and 1 base from J, leaving 13 bases between. This CDR3 comprises 16 residues. From germline, CDR1 is LGHNA and CDR2 YSLEER. The CDR3 nucleotides read TGCGCCAGCAGCCCCAGTGTGGGAGGGAACACCGGGGAGCTGTTTTTT. Translating it yields CASSPSVGGNTGELFF.

The gene calls are TRBV6-4 and TRBJ1-2; the D is unclear. Per germline, CDR1 MRHNA and CDR2 SNTAGT. Trimming took 4 bases from V and 2 from J, leaving 14 bases between them. The CDR3 runs 15 residues. CDR3 bases: TGTGCCAGCAGTGCAGATGGCAATTCCAACTATGGCTACACCTTC. This encodes CASSADGNSNYGYTF.

The table lists this clone with a few counts. The chain recombines TRBV9 with TRBJ2-1; D not certain. V lost 3 bases to trimming and J lost 8 bases, with 6 bases between them. The CDR3 is 11 residues long. Germline V CDR1 and CDR2: SGDLS, YYNGEE. The CDR3 bases are TGTGCCAGCAGCGCTTCCGATGAGCAGTTCTTC. Protein: CASSASDEQFF. Combining the CDR3 with reference TRBV9 and TRBJ2-1 gives the whole variable domain DSGVTQTPKHLITATGQRVTLRCSPRSGDLSVYWYQQSLDQGLQFLIQYYNGEERAKGNILERFSAQQFPDLHSELNLSSLELGDSALYFCASSASDEQFFGPGTRLTVL.

The rearrangement uses TRBV18 and TRBJ2-5; possible D gene TRBD1, 5 bases. V was trimmed by 1 base and J by 4 bases, leaving 10 bases between them. Germline-derived CDR1 and CDR2 are KGHSH and LQKENI. This CDR3 has 14 amino acids. The CDR3 loop is CASSPQWGRETQYF. CDR3 coding DNA: TGTGCCAGCTCACCACAATGGGGCCGAGAGACCCAGTACTTC.

V gene TRBV11-3 combines with J gene TRBJ2-3; 7 bases fit TRBD2. The germline V gene has CDR1 SGHNT and CDR2 YENEEA. The CDR3 consists of 17 residues. V was clipped by 1 base and J by 2 bases; unmatched bases: 9. The CDR3 bases are TGTGCCAGCAGCTTAGTTTCCCGGGGGGATCTCACAGATACGCAGTATTTT. This sequence encodes CASSLVSRGDLTDTQYF.

This clone occurred once. The rearrangement links TRBV27 to TRBJ1-2, with a possible D match to TRBD1 (5 bases). Germline CDR1 MNHEY, CDR2 SMNVEV (reference sequence). CDR3 length equals 14 residues. V was shortened by 4 bases and J by 2 bases, with 11 bases between the two germline ends. CDR3 sequence (DNA): TGTGCCAGCAGTTCGAGGCGGGGGAACTATGGCTACACCTTC. Translation: CASSSRRGNYGYTF.

V is TRBV4-3 and J is TRBJ2-1, with 9 bases that match TRBD1. Unmatched junction bases numbered 13, after V lost 1 base and J lost 6 bases. CDR3 length: 18 residues. The germline V gene encodes CDR1 LGHNA and CDR2 YSLEER. CDR3 nucleotide sequence: TGCGCCAGCAGCCAAGGGACTGGACCGGGACAGGGAGGCAATGAGCAGTTCTTC. This translates into CASSQGTGPGQGGNEQFF.

This chain's CDR3 is CASSLRRRDTGELFF. The DNA for the CDR3 is TGTGCCAGCAGCCTAAGAAGGAGAGACACCGGGGAGCTGTTTTTT. The chain is built from TRBV21-1 and TRBJ2-2; TRBD2 was called by the table and not checked on the DNA. TRBV21-1 is described as a pseudogene. The CDR3 contains 15 residues.